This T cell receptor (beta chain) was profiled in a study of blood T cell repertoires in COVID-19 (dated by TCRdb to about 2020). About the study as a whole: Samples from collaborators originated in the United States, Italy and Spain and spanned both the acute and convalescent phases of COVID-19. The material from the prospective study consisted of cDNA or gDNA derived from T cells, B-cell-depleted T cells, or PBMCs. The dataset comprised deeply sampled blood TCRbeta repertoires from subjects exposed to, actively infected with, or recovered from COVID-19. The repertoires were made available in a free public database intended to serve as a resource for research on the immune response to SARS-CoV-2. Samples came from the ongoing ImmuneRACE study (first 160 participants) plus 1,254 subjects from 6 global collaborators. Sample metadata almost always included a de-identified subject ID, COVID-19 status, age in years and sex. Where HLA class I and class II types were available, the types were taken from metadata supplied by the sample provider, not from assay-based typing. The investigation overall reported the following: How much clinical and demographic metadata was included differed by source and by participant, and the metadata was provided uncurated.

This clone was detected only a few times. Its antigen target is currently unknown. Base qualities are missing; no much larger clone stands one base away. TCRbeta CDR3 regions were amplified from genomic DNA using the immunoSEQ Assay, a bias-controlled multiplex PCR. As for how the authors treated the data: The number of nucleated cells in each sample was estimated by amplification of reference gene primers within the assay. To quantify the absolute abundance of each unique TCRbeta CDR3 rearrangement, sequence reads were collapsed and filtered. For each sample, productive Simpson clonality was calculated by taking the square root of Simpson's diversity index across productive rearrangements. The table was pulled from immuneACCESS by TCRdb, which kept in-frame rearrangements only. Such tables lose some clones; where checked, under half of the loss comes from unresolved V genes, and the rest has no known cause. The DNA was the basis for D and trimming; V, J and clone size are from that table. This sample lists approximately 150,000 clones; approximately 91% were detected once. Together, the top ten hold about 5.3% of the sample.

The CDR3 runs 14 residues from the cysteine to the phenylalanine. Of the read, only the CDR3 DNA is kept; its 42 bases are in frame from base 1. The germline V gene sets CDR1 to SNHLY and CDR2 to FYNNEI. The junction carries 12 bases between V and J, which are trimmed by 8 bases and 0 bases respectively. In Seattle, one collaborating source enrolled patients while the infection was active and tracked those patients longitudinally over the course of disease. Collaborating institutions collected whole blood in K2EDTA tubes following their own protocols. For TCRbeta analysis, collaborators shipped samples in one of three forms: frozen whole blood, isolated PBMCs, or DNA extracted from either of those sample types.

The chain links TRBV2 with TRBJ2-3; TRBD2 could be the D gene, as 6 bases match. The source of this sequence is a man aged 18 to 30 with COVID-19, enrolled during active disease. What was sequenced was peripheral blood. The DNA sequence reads TGTGCCAGCGGCGGGACTCTCAGCACAGATACGCAGTATTTT. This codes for CASGGTLSTDTQYF.